What follows are 25 T cell receptor beta chains derived from one specimen sequenced in a study of cytomegalovirus exposure and HLA in healthy donors. The PCR had 60 Vbeta and 13 Jbeta primers. Data came from immunoSEQ multiplex PCR; TCRdb stores just in-frame clones and leaves some out. The sample records 160,000 or so clones, roughly 78% being singletons. The sample taken for sequencing was PBMCs. The receptors derive from a woman in her thirties or forties in good health and CMV-seronegative.

This clone appeared once. This sequence joins TRBV7-8 and TRBJ1-5; TRBD1 aligns across 11 bases. The ends lost 6 bases at V and 0 bases at J; junction bases unmatched: 7. Germline CDR1 is SGHVS and CDR2 is FQNEAQ. The CDR3 is 17 amino acids. The CDR3 nucleotides are TGTGCCAGCAGTGTCCGGGACAGGGGGGGTAGCAATCAGCCCCAGCATTTT. It translates to CASSVRDRGGSNQPQHF.

The chain joins TRBV10-2 to TRBJ1-2; no reliable D call. V lost 0 bases and J 12 bases, leaving 14 bases between the germline ends. This CDR3 has 13 residues. Germline V gives CDR1 WSHSY, CDR2 SAAADI. The CDR3 protein is CASSESQAAHNTF. CDR3 bases: TGCGCCAGCAGTGAGTCCCAGGCAGCCCATAACACCTTC.

This chain uses TRBV7-2 with TRBJ2-7, with 7 bases fitting TRBD1. The germline V gene has CDR1 SGHTA and CDR2 FQGNSA. The length of the CDR3 is 13 residues. The junction had 3 bases not matched to a gene; V was cut back by 5 bases and J by 2 bases. In nucleotides, the CDR3 is TGTGCCAGCAGCCGTACAGGGGCCTACGAGCAGTACTTC. Amino acids: CASSRTGAYEQYF.

This chain links TRBV11-2 with TRBJ2-2, with TRBD2 matching 13 bases. The CDR3 totals 16 residues. Germline CDR1 reads SGHAT; CDR2 reads FQNNGV. V lost 5 bases, J lost 7 bases, and 7 bases stayed unmatched. The CDR3 sequence: CASSATGTSGVGELFF. The CDR3 DNA follows: TGTGCCAGCAGCGCAACCGGGACTAGCGGGGTCGGGGAGCTGTTTTTT.

V gene TRBV5-6 combines with J gene TRBJ1-1; 7 positions match TRBD1. CDR1 and CDR2 from the germline V gene are SGHDT and YYEEEE. The CDR3 runs to 16 residues. V gave up 2 bases and J gave up 10 bases; unmatched junction bases: 17. The CDR3 region is CASSFAGGQVSWGAFF. Here the CDR3 DNA reads TGTGCCAGCAGCTTTGCGGGCGGACAGGTTAGTTGGGGAGCTTTCTTT.

In its sample, this clone was seen once. This chain links TRBV2 with TRBJ2-1, with 12 bases lining up with TRBD1. The CDR3 consists of 15 residues. In germline, CDR1 is SNHLY, CDR2 FYNNEI. V trimming: 1 base; J trimming: 9 bases; junction bases outside the gene matches: 4. The CDR3: CASSEGGQGASEQFF. Written as DNA, the CDR3 is TGTGCCAGCAGTGAAGGGGGACAGGGGGCCAGTGAGCAGTTCTTC.

In this sample, this clone turned up once. The chain joins TRBV27 to TRBJ1-4; TRBD1 is a possible D gene (5 bases). The CDR3 is made up of 15 amino acids. The germline V gene has CDR1 MNHEY and CDR2 SMNVEV (reference sequence). Trimming removed 5 bases at V and 3 bases at J, with 13 bases between. The CDR3 protein is CASSGRQGANEKLFF. Here the CDR3 DNA reads TGTGCCAGCAGTGGTCGGCAGGGTGCTAATGAAAAACTGTTTTTT.

In this sample, this clone turned up a few times. J is TRBJ2-1 and V is TRBV4-1; no definite D call. Germline assignment: CDR1 MGHRA and CDR2 YSYEKL. The CDR3 totals 14 residues. Trimming took off 1 base at V and 5 bases at J, with 9 bases between the two ends. The CDR3 DNA is TGCGCCAGCAGCCAAGCCAGCAGGAACAATGAGCAGTTCTTC. Amino acid sequence: CASSQASRNNEQFF.

This clone was picked up a small number of times. The rearrangement links TRBV19 to TRBJ2-7, with D tentatively TRBD1 (6 bases). CDR3 length equals 13 residues. V lost 9 bases and J lost 4, with 16 bases in between. Per germline, CDR1 LNHDA and CDR2 SQIVND (reference sequence). In nucleotides, the CDR3 is TGTGCCAGGGCCTATGGGGGCAGGTACGAGCAGTACTTC. Its translation is CARAYGGRYEQYF.

The gene calls are TRBV30 and TRBJ1-3; a possible D gene is TRBD1 (6 bases). From germline, CDR1 is GTSNPN and CDR2 SVGIG (reference sequence). With 3 bases removed from V and 3 bases from J, the gap between germline ends came to 12 bases. There are 14 residues in the CDR3. DNA of the CDR3: TGTGCCTGGAGGTGGGGGACAAGTGGAAACACCATATATTTT. This encodes CAWRWGTSGNTIYF.

V and J are TRBV4-1 and TRBJ2-1, with 7 bases matching TRBD2. Germline V gene data show CDR1 as MGHRA and CDR2 as YSYEKL. This CDR3 comprises 16 residues. The junction had 14 bases not matched to a gene; V was cut back by 5 bases and J by 7 bases. The CDR3 DNA follows: TGCGCCAGCAGCGCAGGGAAGTCGCGGGGGAATAATGAGCAGTTCTTC. This translates into CASSAGKSRGNNEQFF.

This clone was seen more than once but under ten times. The chain recombines TRBV10-3 with TRBJ1-1, with 7 bases that match TRBD1. The J segment lost 8 bases and the V segment lost 0 bases, leaving 3 bases of the junction unmatched. The CDR3 contains 13 residues. Per the germline V gene, CDR1 is ENHRY and CDR2 is SYGVKD. The CDR3 coding sequence is TGTGCCATCAGTGAGTCGAGGACAGGCGAAGCTTTCTTT. This gives the protein CAISESRTGEAFF.

In this sample, this clone turned up a few times. This chain uses TRBV5-4 with TRBJ1-2; 8 bases agree with TRBD1. CDR3 length equals 13 residues. Germline trimming cut 6 bases from V and 5 bases from J; bases unmatched to any gene: 6. CDR1 is SGHNT and CDR2 is YYREEE in the germline V gene (reference sequence). Here the CDR3 reads CASNFDRGYGYTF. For the CDR3, the DNA is TGTGCCAGCAACTTTGACAGGGGTTATGGCTACACCTTC.

The chain couples TRBV2 to TRBJ2-3; 13 bases are shared with TRBD2. The V segment lost 6 bases and the J segment 6 bases; nucleotides outside the gene matches: 6. CDR1 is SNHLY, CDR2 FYNNEI, per germline. The CDR3 sequence is 15 residues long. CDR3 residues: CASRLLAGGGDTQYF. The CDR3, as DNA: TGTGCCAGCAGATTACTAGCGGGAGGGGGGGATACGCAGTATTTT.

The gene calls are TRBV7-9 and TRBJ2-7, with D possibly TRBD1 on 6 matching bases. The germline V gene encodes CDR1 SEHNR and CDR2 FQNEAQ (reference sequence). Trimming removed 5 bases from V and 4 bases from J, with 12 bases in between. The CDR3 length is 13 residues. CDR3: CASSQDRGYEQYF. CDR3 coding DNA: TGTGCCAGCAGCCAGGACAGAGGATACGAGCAGTACTTC.

The rearrangement joins TRBV14 to TRBJ2-2; 8 bases map to TRBD2. CDR1 and CDR2 (germline): SGHDN, FVKESK. The junction had 10 bases not matched to a gene; V was cut back by 4 bases and J by 6 bases. The CDR3 covers 16 residues. CDR3 residues: CASSPLRAGVSGELFF. CDR3 nucleotide sequence: TGTGCCAGCAGCCCCCTAAGAGCGGGAGTTTCCGGGGAGCTGTTTTTT.

Comment on this clone: Other nucleotide sequences in the sample specify the same CDR3. The chain uses TRBV11-3 and TRBJ2-7; unclear D gene. Looked up from germline, CDR1 is SGHNT and CDR2 is YENEEA. The CDR3 sequence is 13 residues long. Trimming shortened V by 3 bases and J by 4 bases, and 10 bases separated the two germline ends. CDR3 amino acids: CASSFRTSYEQYF. The DNA for the CDR3 is TGTGCCAGCAGCTTTCGAACTTCTTACGAGCAGTACTTC.

This chain links TRBV4-2 with TRBJ1-5; D uncertain. Germline V lookup: CDR1 LGHNA, CDR2 YNFKEQ. The CDR3 is made up of 16 amino acids. V lost 0 bases and J lost 5, with 14 bases in between. The CDR3: CASSQESTAPYQPQHF. In DNA form, the CDR3 reads TGTGCCAGCAGCCAAGAAAGTACAGCACCCTATCAGCCCCAGCATTTT.

The chain carries TRBV7-9 and TRBJ1-2; 7 bases are shared with TRBD1. This CDR3 comprises 14 residues. The junction had 11 bases not matched to a gene; V was cut back by 5 bases and J by 8 bases. CDR1 SEHNR and CDR2 FQNEAQ come from the germline V gene (reference sequence). In DNA form, the CDR3 reads TGTGCCAGCAGCCCGGACAGGAGGATGAGCGGCTACACCTTC. Translated, it gives CASSPDRRMSGYTF.

The chain is built from TRBV2 and TRBJ1-4, with 9 bases fitting TRBD1. This CDR3 region has 13 residues. Germline V gene lookup returns CDR1 SNHLY and CDR2 FYNNEI. Trimming at V came to 10 bases and at J to 8 bases, leaving 8 bases not matched to a gene. The CDR3 reads CATGDRAGEKLFF. The CDR3 DNA reads as TGTGCCACCGGGGACAGGGCCGGGGAAAAACTGTTTTTT.

This chain uses TRBV25-1 with TRBJ1-3; 7 bases agree with TRBD1. Per germline, CDR1 MGHDK and CDR2 SYGVNS. The ends lost 8 bases at V and 0 bases at J; junction bases unmatched: 4. The CDR3 is 14 amino acids. In DNA, the CDR3 is TGTGCCAGCGGGCACAGGGGCTCTGGAAACACCATATATTTT. This encodes CASGHRGSGNTIYF.

The V and J genes are TRBV7-3 and TRBJ2-5, with a tentative D call TRBD2 (5 bases). CDR1 is SGHTA, CDR2 FQGTGA, per germline. Trimming cost V 2 bases and J 4 bases, with 8 bases left between them. The CDR3 totals 13 residues. The CDR3, as DNA: TGTGCCAGCAGCTTACGTGAGGGAGAGACCCAGTACTTC. Its protein product is CASSLREGETQYF.

This chain joins TRBV5-1 and TRBJ1-3, with a tentative D call TRBD1 (5 bases). V dropped 5 bases and J dropped 0 bases, with 15 bases sitting between them. Per germline, CDR1 SGHRS and CDR2 YFSETQ. The CDR3 totals 16 residues. DNA of the CDR3: TGCGCCAGCAGTTCCCAAGACAGAGCCTCTGGAAACACCATATATTTT. Its protein product is CASSSQDRASGNTIYF.

The chain links TRBV9 to TRBJ2-5, with D maybe TRBD1 (6 bases). V lost 3 bases and J lost 1, with 7 bases in between. The CDR3 runs to 13 residues. From germline, CDR1 is SGDLS and CDR2 YYNGEE. CDR3: CASSATGQETQYF. CDR3 DNA: TGTGCCAGCAGCGCGACAGGCCAAGAGACCCAGTACTTC.

This chain connects TRBV7-2 to TRBJ2-2, with a weak D call TRBD2 (6 bases). The CDR3 has 15 amino acids. V was cut by 5 bases and J by 5 bases, with 15 bases left in between. Germline CDR1 and CDR2: SGHTA and FQGNSA. CDR3 sequence reads: CASSVPRRGTGELFF. As DNA, the CDR3 is TGTGCCAGCAGCGTACCTCGGAGGGGTACCGGGGAGCTGTTTTTT.